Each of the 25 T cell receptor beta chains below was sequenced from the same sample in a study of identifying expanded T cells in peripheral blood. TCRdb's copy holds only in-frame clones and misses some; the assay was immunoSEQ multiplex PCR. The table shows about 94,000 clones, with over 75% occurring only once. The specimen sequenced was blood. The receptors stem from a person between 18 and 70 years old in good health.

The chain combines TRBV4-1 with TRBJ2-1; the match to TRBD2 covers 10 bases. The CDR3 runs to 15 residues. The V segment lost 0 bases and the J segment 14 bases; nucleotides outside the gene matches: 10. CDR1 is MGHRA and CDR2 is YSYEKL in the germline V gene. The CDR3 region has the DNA TGCGCCAGCAGCCAAGATTGGGCTAGCGGGAGACGAAAGTTCTTC. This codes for CASSQDWASGRRKFF.

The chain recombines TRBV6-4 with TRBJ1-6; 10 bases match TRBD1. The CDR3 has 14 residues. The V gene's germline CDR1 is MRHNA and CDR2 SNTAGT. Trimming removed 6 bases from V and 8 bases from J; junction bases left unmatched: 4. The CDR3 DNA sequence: TGTGCCAGCAGCCCGGGACAGGGGTATTCACCCCTCCACTTT. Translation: CASSPGQGYSPLHF.

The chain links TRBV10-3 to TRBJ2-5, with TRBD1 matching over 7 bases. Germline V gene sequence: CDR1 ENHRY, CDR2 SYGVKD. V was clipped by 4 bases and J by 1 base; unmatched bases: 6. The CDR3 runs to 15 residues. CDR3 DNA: TGTGCCATCAGTGTAGGACAGGCCTCCCAAGAGACCCAGTACTTC. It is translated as CAISVGQASQETQYF.

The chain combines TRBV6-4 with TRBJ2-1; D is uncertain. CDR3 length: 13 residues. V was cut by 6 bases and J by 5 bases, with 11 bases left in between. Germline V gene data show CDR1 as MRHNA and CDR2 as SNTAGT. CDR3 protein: CASRPSPNNEQFF. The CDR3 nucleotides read TGTGCCAGCAGACCAAGCCCCAACAATGAGCAGTTCTTC.

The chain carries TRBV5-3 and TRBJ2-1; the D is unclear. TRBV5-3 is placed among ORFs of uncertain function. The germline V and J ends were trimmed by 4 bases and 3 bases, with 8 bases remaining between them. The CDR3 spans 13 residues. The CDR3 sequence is CARSPGFYNEQFF. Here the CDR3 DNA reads TGTGCCAGAAGCCCCGGCTTCTACAATGAGCAGTTCTTC.

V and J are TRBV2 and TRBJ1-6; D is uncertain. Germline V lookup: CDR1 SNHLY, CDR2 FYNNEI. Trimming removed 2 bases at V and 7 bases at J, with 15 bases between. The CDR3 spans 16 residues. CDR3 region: CASSETLRSGNSPLHF. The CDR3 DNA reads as TGTGCCAGCAGTGAAACCCTTAGGAGCGGAAATTCACCCCTCCACTTT.

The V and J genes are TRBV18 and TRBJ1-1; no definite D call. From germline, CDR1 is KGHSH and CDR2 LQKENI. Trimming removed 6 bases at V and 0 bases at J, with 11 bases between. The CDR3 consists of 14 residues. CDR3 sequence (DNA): TGTGCCAGCTCCAAGTCATACATGAACACTGAAGCTTTCTTT. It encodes CASSKSYMNTEAFF.

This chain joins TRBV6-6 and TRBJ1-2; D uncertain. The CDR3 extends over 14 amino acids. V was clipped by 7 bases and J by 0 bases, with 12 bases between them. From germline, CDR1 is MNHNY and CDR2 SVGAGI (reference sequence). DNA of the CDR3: TGTGCCAGCACAGCCGCTCTAGCTAACTATGGCTACACCTTC. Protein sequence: CASTAALANYGYTF.

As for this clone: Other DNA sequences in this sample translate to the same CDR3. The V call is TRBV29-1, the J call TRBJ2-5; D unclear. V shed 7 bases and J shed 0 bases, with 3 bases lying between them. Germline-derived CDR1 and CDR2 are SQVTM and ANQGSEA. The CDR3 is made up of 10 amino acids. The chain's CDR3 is CSANQETQYF. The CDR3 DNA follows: TGCAGCGCTAACCAAGAGACCCAGTACTTC.

CDR3 nucleotide sequence: TGTGCCAGCAGCGAACAGGGTCCCGATGGCTACACCTTC. Translated: CASSEQGPDGYTF. J is TRBJ1-2 and V is TRBV2, with a possible D match to TRBD1 (6 bases). CDR1 and CDR2 (germline): SNHLY, FYNNEI. V dropped 6 bases and J dropped 6 bases, with 14 bases sitting between them. The CDR3 length is 13 residues. The entire variable domain, with the rest obtained from reference TRBV2 and TRBJ1-2, is as follows: EPEVTQTPSHQVTQMGQEVILRCVPISNHLYFYWYRQILGQKVEFLVSFYNNEISEKSEIFDDQFSVERPDGSNFTLKIRSTKLEDSAMYFCASSEQGPDGYTFGSGTRLTVV.

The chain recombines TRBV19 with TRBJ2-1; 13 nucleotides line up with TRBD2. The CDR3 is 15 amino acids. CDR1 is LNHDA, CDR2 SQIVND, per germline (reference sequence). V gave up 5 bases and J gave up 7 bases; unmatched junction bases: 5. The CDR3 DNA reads TGTGCCAGTAGTTCCCGGACTAGCGGGAGTAATGAGCAGTTCTTC. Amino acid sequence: CASSSRTSGSNEQFF.

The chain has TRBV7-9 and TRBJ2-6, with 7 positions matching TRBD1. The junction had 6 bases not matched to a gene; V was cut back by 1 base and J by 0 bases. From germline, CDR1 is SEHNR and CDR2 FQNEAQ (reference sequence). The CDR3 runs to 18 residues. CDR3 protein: CASSLDQQGSSGANVLTF. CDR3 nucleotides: TGTGCCAGCAGCTTAGACCAACAGGGGAGCTCTGGGGCCAACGTCCTGACTTTC. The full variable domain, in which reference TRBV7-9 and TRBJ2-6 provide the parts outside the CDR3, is DTGVSQNPRHKITKRGQNVTFRCDPISEHNRLYWYRQTLGQGPEFLTYFQNEAQLEKSRLLSDRFSAERPKGSFSTLEIQRTEQGDSAMYLCASSLDQQGSSGANVLTFGAGSRLTVL.

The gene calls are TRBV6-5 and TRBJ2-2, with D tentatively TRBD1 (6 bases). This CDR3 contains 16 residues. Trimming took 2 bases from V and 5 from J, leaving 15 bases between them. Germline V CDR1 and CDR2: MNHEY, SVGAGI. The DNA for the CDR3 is TGTGCCAGCAGTTACGAGGGACATCTCTGGACCGGGGAGCTGTTTTTT. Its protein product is CASSYEGHLWTGELFF.

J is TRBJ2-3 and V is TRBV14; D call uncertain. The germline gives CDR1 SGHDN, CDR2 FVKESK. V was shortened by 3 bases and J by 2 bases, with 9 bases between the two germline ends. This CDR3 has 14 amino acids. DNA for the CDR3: TGTGCCAGCAGCCATTCGCGGCACACAGATACGCAGTATTTT. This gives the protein CASSHSRHTDTQYF.

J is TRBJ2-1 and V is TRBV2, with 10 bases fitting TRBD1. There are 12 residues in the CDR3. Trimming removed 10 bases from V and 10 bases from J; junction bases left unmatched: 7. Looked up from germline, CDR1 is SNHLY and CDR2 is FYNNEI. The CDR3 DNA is TGTGCCACCGGGACAGGGGTATTCGAGCAGTTCTTC. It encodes CATGTGVFEQFF. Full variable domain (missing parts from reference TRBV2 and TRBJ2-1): EPEVTQTPSHQVTQMGQEVILRCVPISNHLYFYWYRQILGQKVEFLVSFYNNEISEKSEIFDDQFSVERPDGSNFTLKIRSTKLEDSAMYFCATGTGVFEQFFGPGTRLTVL.

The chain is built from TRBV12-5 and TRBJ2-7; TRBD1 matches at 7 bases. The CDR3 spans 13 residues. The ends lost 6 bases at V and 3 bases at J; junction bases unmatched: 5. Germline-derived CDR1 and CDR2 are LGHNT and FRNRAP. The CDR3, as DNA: TGTGCTAGTGGCCGCGACAGGGTCTACGAGCAGTACTTC. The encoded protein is CASGRDRVYEQYF.

The CDR3: CASSVELTAMNTEAFF. The CDR3 DNA reads as TGTGCCAGCAGCGTAGAACTGACAGCTATGAACACTGAAGCTTTCTTT. The chain recombines TRBV5-5 with TRBJ1-1, with D possibly TRBD1 on 5 matching bases. The CDR3 runs 16 residues. Germline V gene lookup returns CDR1 SGHKS and CDR2 YYEKEE (reference sequence). Trimming took off 4 bases at V and 0 bases at J, with 16 bases between the two ends.

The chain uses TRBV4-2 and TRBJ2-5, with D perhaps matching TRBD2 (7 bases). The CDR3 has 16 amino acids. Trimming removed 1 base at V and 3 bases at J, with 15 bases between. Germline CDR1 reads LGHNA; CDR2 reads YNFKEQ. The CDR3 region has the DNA TGTGCCAGCAGCCAAGCGGGGGGCCTGATAAAAGAGACCCAGTACTTC. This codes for CASSQAGGLIKETQYF.

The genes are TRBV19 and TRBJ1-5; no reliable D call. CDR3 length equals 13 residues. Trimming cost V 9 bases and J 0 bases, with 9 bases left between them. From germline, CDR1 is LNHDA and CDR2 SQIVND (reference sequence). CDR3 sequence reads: CASSVVSNQPQHF. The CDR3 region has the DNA TGTGCCAGCTCAGTGGTTAGCAATCAGCCCCAGCATTTT.

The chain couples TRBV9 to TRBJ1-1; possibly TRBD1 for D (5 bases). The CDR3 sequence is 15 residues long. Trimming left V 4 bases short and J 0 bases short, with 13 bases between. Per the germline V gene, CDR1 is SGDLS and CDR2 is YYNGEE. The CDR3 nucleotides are TGTGCCAGCAGCCGGGCACAGGACATGAACACTGAAGCTTTCTTT. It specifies CASSRAQDMNTEAFF.

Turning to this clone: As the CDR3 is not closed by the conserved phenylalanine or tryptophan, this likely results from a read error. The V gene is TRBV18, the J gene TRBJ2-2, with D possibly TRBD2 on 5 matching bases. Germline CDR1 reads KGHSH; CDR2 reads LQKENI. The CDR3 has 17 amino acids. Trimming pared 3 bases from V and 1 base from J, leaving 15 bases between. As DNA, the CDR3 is TGTGCCAGCTCACCCTCGACCGGCGGGCTGAACACCGGGGAGCTGTTTCTT. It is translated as CASSPSTGGLNTGELFL.

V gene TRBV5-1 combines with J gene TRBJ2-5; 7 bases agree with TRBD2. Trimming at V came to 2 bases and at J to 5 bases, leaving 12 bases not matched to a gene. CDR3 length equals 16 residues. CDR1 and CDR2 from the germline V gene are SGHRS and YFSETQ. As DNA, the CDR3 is TGCGCCAGCAGCTTACCCGGGACTATCCCTAGGGAGACCCAGTACTTC. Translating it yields CASSLPGTIPRETQYF. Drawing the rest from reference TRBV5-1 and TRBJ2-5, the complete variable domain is KAGVTQTPRYLIKTRGQQVTLSCSPISGHRSVSWYQQTPGQGLQFLFEYFSETQRNKGNFPGRFSGRQFSNSRSEMNVSTLELGDSALYLCASSLPGTIPRETQYFGPGTRLLVL.

DNA of the CDR3: TGTGCCAGTAGCGCCATCCCGGGACTCGCAACCGACAATGAGCAGTTCTTC. Encoded protein: CASSAIPGLATDNEQFF. The J gene is TRBJ2-1, the V gene TRBV19; maybe TRBD2 (6 bases). This CDR3 is built from 17 residues. The germline gives CDR1 LNHDA, CDR2 SQIVND (reference sequence). Trimming removed 6 bases from V and 5 bases from J, with 23 bases in between.

In DNA form, the CDR3 reads TGTGCCAGTAGTATAGCCCCTTCTGAGGCCTACGAGCAGTACTTC. Encoded protein: CASSIAPSEAYEQYF. This rearrangement joins TRBV19 to TRBJ2-7; no firm D call. V was trimmed by 1 base and J by 2 bases, leaving 12 bases between them. The V gene's germline CDR1 is LNHDA and CDR2 SQIVND (reference sequence). CDR3 length: 15 amino acids.

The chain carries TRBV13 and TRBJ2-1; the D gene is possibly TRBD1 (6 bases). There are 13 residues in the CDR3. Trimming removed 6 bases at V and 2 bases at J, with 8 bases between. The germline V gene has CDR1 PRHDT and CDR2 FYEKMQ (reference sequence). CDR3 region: CASRKGAYNEQFF. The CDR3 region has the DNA TGTGCCAGCAGGAAGGGGGCCTACAATGAGCAGTTCTTC.